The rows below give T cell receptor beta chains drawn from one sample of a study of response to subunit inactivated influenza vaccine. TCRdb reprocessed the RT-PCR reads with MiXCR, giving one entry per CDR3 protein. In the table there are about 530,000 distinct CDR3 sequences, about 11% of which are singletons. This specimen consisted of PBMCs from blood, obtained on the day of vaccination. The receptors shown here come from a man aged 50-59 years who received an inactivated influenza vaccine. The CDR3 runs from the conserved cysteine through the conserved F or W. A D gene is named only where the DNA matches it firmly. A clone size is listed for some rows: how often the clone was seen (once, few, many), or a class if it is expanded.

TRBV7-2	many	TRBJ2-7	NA	CASSLGVGPYEQYF	TGTGCCAGCAGCTTAGGGGTAGGGCCCTACGAGCAGTACTTC
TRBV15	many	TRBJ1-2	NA	CATSRGGDRYGYTF	TGTGCCACCAGCAGAGGAGGGGACCGATATGGCTACACCTTC
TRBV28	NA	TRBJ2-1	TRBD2	CASKTSGSLGEQFF	TGTGCCAGCAAAACTAGCGGGAGTTTAGGTGAGCAGTTCTTC
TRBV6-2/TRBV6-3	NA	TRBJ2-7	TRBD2	CASNDRSGGTYEQYF	TGTGCCAGCAACGATCGTAGCGGGGGCACCTACGAGCAGTACTTC
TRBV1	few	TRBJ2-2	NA	CTSSKGTSGRATGELFF	TGCACCAGCAGCAAGGGGACTAGCGGGAGGGCCACCGGGGAGCTGTTTTTT
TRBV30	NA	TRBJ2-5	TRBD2	CAWSVRLAGGETQYF	TGTGCCTGGAGTGTACGGCTAGCGGGGGGAGAGACCCAGTACTTC
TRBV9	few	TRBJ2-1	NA	CASSPPGGVILQFF	TGTGCCAGCAGCCCTCCCGGGGGAGTAATTCTCCAGTTCTTC
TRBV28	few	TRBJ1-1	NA	CASSFSRAQRLNTEAFF	TGTGCCAGCAGTTTTTCCAGGGCCCAGCGCTTGAACACTGAAGCTTTCTTT
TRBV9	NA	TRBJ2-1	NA	CASSGDLRGEQFF	TGTGCCAGCAGCGGCGACTTGAGGGGTGAGCAGTTCTTC
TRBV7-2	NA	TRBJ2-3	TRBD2	CASSLWTSGGVRDTQYF	TGTGCCAGCAGCCTCTGGACTAGCGGGGGGGTCCGAGATACGCAGTATTTT
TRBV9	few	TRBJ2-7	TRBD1	CASSPPGTGGFTAYEQYF	TGTGCCAGCAGCCCCCCCGGGACAGGGGGCTTTACTGCCTACGAGCAGTACTTC
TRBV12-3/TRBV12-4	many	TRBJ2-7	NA	CASSILISRLYF	TGTGCCAGCAGCATCCTTATCAGTCGTTTGTACTTC
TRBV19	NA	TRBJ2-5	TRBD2	CASGTIETQYF	TGTGCCAGCGGGACTATCGAGACCCAGTACTTC
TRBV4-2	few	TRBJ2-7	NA	CASSQDRGRSEQYF	TGTGCCAGCAGCCAAGATAGGGGAAGATCCGAGCAGTACTTC
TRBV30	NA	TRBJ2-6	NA	CAWSEGLGLPSGANVLTF	TGTGCCTGGAGTGAGGGTTTGGGACTCCCGTCTGGGGCCAACGTCCTGACTTTC
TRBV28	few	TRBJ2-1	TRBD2	CASSFTRTSGGEQFF	TGTGCCAGCAGTTTCACGCGGACTAGCGGCGGTGAGCAGTTCTTC
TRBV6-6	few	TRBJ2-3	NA	CASSYGTQYF	TGTGCCAGCAGTTACGGTACGCAGTATTTT
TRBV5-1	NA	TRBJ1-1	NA	CASSLGGAWTEAFF	TGCGCCAGCAGCTTGGGTGGGGCATGGACTGAAGCTTTCTTT
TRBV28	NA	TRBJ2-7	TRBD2	CASISGTRTGEQYF	TGTGCCAGCATATCCGGGACTAGAACTGGCGAGCAGTACTTC